Presented here are 9 T cell receptor beta chains from one specimen sequenced in a study of CD8+ T cells in alopecia areata. In each case, RNA was isolated and then reverse transcribed into cDNA as the sequencing template. Assay used: immunoSEQ multiplex PCR; TCRdb lists only in-frame clones, some missing. The table has more than 200,000 clones, roughly two fifths seen once. Sample treatment: oral pan-JAK inhibitor, 5-10 mg twice daily. This specimen consisted of CD4+ T cells sorted from blood, obtained at roughly week 36, from a patient treated with tofacitinib. The source is a human donor with alopecia areata.

The table lists this clone with a few counts. The V and J genes are TRBV7-2 and TRBJ2-7; D ambiguous. Per the germline V gene, CDR1 is SGHTA and CDR2 is FQGNSA. The CDR3 length is 13 residues. Between the trimmed V and J ends, which lost 5 bases and 3 bases, there was a span of 11 bases. The CDR3 here is CASSNYPFYEQYF. Here the CDR3 DNA reads TGTGCCAGCAGCAACTACCCTTTCTACGAGCAGTACTTC.

Only a few counts were recorded for this clone. This sequence joins TRBV10-3 and TRBJ2-3; TRBD2 matches at 12 bases. Losses at the gene ends were 11 bases for V and 0 bases for J; bases not matched to a gene: 12. The CDR3 loop spans 17 amino acids. The V gene's germline CDR1 is ENHRY and CDR2 SYGVKD. CDR3 amino acids: CASSLAGGPPSTDTQYF. In DNA, the CDR3 is TGTGCCTCCTCACTAGCGGGAGGACCACCTAGCACAGATACGCAGTATTTT.

The table lists this clone with a few counts. Other DNA sequences in the same sample also yield this CDR3. V gene TRBV20-1 combines with J gene TRBJ2-5; D gene unclear. The CDR3 is 10 amino acids. CDR1 is DFQATT, CDR2 SNEGSKA, per germline (reference sequence). The V end was cut by 6 bases, the J end by 4 bases, with 6 bases between. The CDR3 reads CSAARETQYF. DNA for the CDR3: TGCAGTGCCGCCAGAGAGACCCAGTACTTC.

This chain uses TRBV28 with TRBJ1-3; D gene ambiguous. Trimming pared 5 bases from V and 3 bases from J, leaving 8 bases between. This CDR3 region has 13 residues. Germline CDR1 MDHEN, CDR2 SYDVKM. The CDR3 region has the DNA TGTGCCAGCAGTAGGCCCGTTGGAAACACCATATATTTT. This sequence encodes CASSRPVGNTIYF.

Points on this clone: This specimen includes other DNA sequences encoding the same CDR3. This chain links TRBV29-1 with TRBJ2-3; D not certain. The CDR3 length is 14 residues. Germline V gene sequence: CDR1 SQVTM, CDR2 ANQGSEA. Between the trimmed V and J ends, which lost 2 bases and 1 base, there was a span of 10 bases. CDR3 protein: CSVETGVGTDTQYF. CDR3 in DNA: TGCAGCGTTGAAACGGGTGTGGGCACAGATACGCAGTATTTT.

CDR3 in DNA: TGCAGCGTTGCCAGACTAGCGGCCGCTGGTGAGCAGTTCTTC. Its protein product is CSVARLAAAGEQFF. The chain combines TRBV29-1 with TRBJ2-1, with TRBD2 matching over 9 bases. V lost 4 bases, J lost 9 bases, and 10 bases stayed unmatched. Germline V gene lookup returns CDR1 SQVTM and CDR2 ANQGSEA. This CDR3 spans 14 amino acids.

This clone has only a few counts. This sequence joins TRBV7-2 and TRBJ2-7; TRBD1 matches 9 bases. Losses at the gene ends were 5 bases for V and 5 bases for J; bases not matched to a gene: 7. The CDR3 contains 14 residues. Germline V gene data show CDR1 as SGHTA and CDR2 as FQGNSA. Here the CDR3 reads CASSPRTGVHEQYF. DNA for the CDR3: TGTGCCAGCAGCCCTCGGACAGGGGTTCACGAGCAGTACTTC.

The chain has TRBV5-1 and TRBJ2-3, with D hard to call. The ends were cut back, 1 base at V and 6 bases at J, with 9 bases in the middle. CDR3 length equals 13 residues. Germline CDR1 is SGHRS and CDR2 is YFSETQ. The CDR3 spells CASSLPPADTQYF. CDR3 sequence (DNA): TGCGCCAGCAGCTTGCCCCCGGCGGATACGCAGTATTTT.

The J gene is TRBJ2-5, the V gene TRBV7-9; D gene uncertain. The CDR3 is 13 residues long. The germline gives CDR1 SEHNR, CDR2 FQNEAQ (reference sequence). The ends were cut back, 5 bases at V and 9 bases at J, with 16 bases in the middle. For the CDR3, the DNA is TGTGCCAGCAGCATTGGGTGGTTTTTGCCCCAGTACTTC. Its protein is CASSIGWFLPQYF.